Listed here is a single TCR beta chain. These data originate in a study of T-cell reconstitution after alpha-beta-depleted transplantation in children. The TCRbeta library incorporated unique molecular identifiers. TCRdb ran MiXCR on the PCR reads and lists one entry per CDR3 protein. This sample carries a few hundred thousand distinct CDR3 sequences, roughly a quarter of them seen once, and the ten largest clones take 30% to 45%. This material consisted of PBMCs, taken before TCRalphabeta/CD19-depleted stem cell transplant. The TCR comes from a boy less than two years old with Wiskott-Aldrich syndrome, due to receive a stem cell transplant.

The CDR3 bases are TGCAGTGCTAGAGTACATGGGACAGGGAATCGATGGGACTATGGCTACACCTTC. Residues: CSARVHGTGNRWDYGYTF. The chain employs TRBV20-1 and TRBJ1-2; the match to TRBD1 covers 9 bases. Looked up from germline, CDR1 is DFQATT and CDR2 is SNEGSKA (reference sequence). CDR3 length: 18 residues. The V gene end was trimmed by 1 base and the J gene end by 3 bases; junction bases not matched to a gene: 15.